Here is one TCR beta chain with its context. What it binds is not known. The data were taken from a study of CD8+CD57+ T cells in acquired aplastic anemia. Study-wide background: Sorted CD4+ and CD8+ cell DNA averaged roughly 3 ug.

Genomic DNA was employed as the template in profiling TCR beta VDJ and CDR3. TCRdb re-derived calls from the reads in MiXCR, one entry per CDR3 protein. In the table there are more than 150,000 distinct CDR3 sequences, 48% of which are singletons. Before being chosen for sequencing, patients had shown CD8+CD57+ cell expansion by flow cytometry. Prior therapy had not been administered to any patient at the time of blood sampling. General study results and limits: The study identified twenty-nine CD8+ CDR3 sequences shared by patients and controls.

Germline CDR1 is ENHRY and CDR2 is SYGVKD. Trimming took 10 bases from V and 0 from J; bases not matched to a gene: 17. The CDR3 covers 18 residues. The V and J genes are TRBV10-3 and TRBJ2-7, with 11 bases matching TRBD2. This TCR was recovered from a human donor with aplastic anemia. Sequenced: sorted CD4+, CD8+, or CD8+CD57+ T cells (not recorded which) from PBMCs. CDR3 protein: CASMEGLAGGPSSYEQYF. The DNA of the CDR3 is TGTGCCAGCATGGAAGGGCTAGCGGGGGGCCCAAGCTCCTACGAGCAGTACTTC.